This T cell receptor beta chain was documented in a study of control samples from healthy donors and cancer patients. Sequenced by immunoSEQ multiplex PCR; TCRdb stores in-frame clones only, minus some. Here the sample spans about 120,000 clones, more than 80% being singletons. The sequence derives from a man aged 35-49 years in good health. The source material was blood.

CDR3 bases: TGTGCCAGCAGCCTTCGGACAGGGGTGGGGGCCACTGAAGCTTTCTTT. Residues: CASSLRTGVGATEAFF. The rearrangement links TRBV3-1 (or the pseudogene TRBV3-2) to TRBJ1-1; 9 bases agree with TRBD1. The length of the CDR3 is 16 residues. Germline CDR1 and CDR2: LGHDT and YNNKEL (reference sequence). V shed 4 bases and J 4 bases; nucleotides not matched to a gene: 10.